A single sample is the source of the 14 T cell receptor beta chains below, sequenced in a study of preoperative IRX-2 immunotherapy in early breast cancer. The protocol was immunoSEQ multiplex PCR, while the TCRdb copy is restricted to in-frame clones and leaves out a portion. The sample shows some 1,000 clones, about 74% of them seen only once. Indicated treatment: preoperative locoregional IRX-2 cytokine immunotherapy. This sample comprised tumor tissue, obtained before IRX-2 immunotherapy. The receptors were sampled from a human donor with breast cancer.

Here the CDR3 DNA reads TGTGCCAGCAGCTTCGACGGAACTAATGAAAAACTGTTTTTT. Amino acids: CASSFDGTNEKLFF. The chain links TRBV11-3 to TRBJ1-4; D uncertain. V dropped 3 bases and J dropped 1 base, with 6 bases sitting between them. Germline CDR1 SGHNT, CDR2 YENEEA. This CDR3 spans 14 amino acids.

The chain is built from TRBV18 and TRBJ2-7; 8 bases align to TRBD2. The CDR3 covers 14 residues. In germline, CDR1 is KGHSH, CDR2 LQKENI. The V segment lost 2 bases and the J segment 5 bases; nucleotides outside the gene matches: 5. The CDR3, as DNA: TGTGCCAGCTCACCAGTAGCGGGGAGCAACGAGCAGTACTTC. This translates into CASSPVAGSNEQYF.

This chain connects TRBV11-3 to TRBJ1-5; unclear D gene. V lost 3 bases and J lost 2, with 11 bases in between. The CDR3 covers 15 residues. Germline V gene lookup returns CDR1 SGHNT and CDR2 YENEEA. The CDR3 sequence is CASSLEGIGNQPQHF. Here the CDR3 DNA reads TGTGCCAGCAGCTTGGAAGGGATCGGCAATCAGCCCCAGCATTTT. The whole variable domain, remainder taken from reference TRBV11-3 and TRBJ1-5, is EAGVVQSPRYKIIEKKQPVAFWCNPISGHNTLYWYLQNLGQGPELLIRYENEEAVDDSQLPKDRFSAERLKGVDSTLKIQPAELGDSAVYLCASSLEGIGNQPQHFGDGTRLSIL.

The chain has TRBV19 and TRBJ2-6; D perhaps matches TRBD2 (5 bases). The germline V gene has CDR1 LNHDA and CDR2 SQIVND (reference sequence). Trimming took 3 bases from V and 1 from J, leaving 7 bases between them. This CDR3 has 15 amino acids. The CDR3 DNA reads TGTGCCAGTAGTATTAGAGGGTCTGGGGCCAACGTCCTGACTTTC. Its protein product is CASSIRGSGANVLTF.

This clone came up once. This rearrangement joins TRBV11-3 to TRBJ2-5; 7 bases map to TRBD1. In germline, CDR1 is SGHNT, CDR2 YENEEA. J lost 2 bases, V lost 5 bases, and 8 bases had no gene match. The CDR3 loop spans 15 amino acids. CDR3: CASSPRQGEQETQYF. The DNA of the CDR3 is TGTGCCAGCAGCCCCCGACAGGGTGAGCAAGAGACCCAGTACTTC.

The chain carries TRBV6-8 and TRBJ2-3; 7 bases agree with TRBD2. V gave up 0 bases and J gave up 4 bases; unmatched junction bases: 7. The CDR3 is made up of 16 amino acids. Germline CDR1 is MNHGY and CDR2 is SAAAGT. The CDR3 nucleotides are TGTGCCAGCAGTTACTCGTCGGGGGGACGCCCAGATACGCAGTATTTT. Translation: CASSYSSGGRPDTQYF.

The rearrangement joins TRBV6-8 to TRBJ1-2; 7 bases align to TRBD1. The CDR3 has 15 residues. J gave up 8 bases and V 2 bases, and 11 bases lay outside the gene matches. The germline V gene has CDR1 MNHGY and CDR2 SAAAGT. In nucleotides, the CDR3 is TGTGCCAGCAGTTACACCCGACAGGGTAAAATGGGCTACACCTTC. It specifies CASSYTRQGKMGYTF.

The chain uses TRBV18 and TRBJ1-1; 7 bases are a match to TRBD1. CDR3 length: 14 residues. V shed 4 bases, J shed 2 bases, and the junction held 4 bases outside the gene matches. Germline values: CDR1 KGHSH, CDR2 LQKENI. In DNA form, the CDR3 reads TGTGCCAGCTCACGGGACAGTTCTAACACTGAAGCTTTCTTT. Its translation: CASSRDSSNTEAFF.

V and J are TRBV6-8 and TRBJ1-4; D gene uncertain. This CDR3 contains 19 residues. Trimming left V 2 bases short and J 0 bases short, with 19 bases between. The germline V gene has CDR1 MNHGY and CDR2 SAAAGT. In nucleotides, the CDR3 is TGTGCCAGCAGTTACCTCGGCGGAACCAATCGGGCAACTAATGAAAAACTGTTTTTT. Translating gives CASSYLGGTNRATNEKLFF.

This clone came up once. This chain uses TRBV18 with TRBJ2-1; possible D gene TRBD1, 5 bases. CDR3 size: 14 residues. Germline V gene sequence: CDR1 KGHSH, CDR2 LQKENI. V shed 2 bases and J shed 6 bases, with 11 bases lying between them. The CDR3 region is CASSPGADFNEQFF. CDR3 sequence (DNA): TGTGCCAGCTCACCAGGGGCAGATTTCAATGAGCAGTTCTTC.

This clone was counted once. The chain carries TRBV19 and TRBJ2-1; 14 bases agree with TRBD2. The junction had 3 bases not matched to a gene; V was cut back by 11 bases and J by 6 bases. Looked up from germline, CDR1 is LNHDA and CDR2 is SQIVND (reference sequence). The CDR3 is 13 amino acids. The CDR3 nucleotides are TGTGCCGGAGGGACTAGCGGGAGCAATGAGCAGTTCTTC. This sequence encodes CAGGTSGSNEQFF.

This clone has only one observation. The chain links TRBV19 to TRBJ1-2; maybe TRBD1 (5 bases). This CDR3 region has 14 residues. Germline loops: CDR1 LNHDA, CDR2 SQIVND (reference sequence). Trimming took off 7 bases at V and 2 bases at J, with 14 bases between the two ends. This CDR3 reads CASIPPGRNYGYTF. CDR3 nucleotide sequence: TGTGCCAGTATCCCCCCAGGGAGGAACTATGGCTACACCTTC.

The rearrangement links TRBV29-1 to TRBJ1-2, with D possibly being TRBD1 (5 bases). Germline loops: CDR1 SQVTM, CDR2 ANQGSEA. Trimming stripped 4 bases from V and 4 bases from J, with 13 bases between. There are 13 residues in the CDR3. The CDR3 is CSVGRQGGYGYTF. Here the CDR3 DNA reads TGCAGCGTTGGTCGGCAGGGTGGCTATGGCTACACCTTC.

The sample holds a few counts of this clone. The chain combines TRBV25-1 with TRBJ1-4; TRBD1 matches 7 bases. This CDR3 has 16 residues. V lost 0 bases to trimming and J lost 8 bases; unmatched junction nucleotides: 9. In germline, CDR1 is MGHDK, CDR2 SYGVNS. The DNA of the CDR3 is TGTGCCAGCAGTGAATACGACAGGGAGGGGAGGGAAAAACTGTTTTTT. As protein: CASSEYDREGREKLFF.